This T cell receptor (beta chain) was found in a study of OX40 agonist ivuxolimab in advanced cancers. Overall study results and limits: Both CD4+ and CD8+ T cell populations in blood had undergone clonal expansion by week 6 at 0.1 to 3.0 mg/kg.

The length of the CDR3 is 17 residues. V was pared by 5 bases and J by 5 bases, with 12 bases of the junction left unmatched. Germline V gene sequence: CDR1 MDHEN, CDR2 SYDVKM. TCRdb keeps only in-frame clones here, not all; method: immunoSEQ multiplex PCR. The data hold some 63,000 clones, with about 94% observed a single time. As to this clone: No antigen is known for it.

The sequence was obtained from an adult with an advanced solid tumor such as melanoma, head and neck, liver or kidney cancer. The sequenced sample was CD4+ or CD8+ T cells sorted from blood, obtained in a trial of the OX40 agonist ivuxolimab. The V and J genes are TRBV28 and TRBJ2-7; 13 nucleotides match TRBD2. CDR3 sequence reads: CASSQLAGGPNGDEQYF. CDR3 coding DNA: TGTGCCAGCAGTCAACTAGCGGGAGGGCCCAACGGCGACGAGCAGTACTTC.